This TCR beta chain was profiled in a study of cytomegalovirus exposure and HLA in healthy donors. The PCR was carried out with 60 Vbeta primers and 13 Jbeta primers. TCRdb's copy holds only in-frame clones and misses some; the assay was immunoSEQ multiplex PCR. Of approximately 190,000 clones detected, roughly 80% appear once; the ten largest clones hold under 0.9%. Looked up from germline, CDR1 is MNHEY and CDR2 is SVGAGI. The CDR3 covers 12 residues. Trimming removed 10 bases from V and 5 bases from J; junction bases left unmatched: 4. The sample holds a few counts of this clone. What it recognizes is unknown. Notes on the study in general: Cytomegalovirus status was reportedly diagnosed by the classifier with high specificity and sensitivity. Links to common viral pathogens appeared, in a later analysis, for several of the most significant clusters. Trimming of TCR beta V- and J-genes showed a link, identified in a later analysis, to a missense DCLRE1C variant. When presence/absence was analysed, sequencing depth was taken to be roughly uniform across donors.

This receptor was obtained from a woman in her late teens or twenties in good health and CMV-seronegative. The V gene is TRBV6-5, the J gene TRBJ1-5, with 8 bases identical to TRBD1. The sequencing input was PBMCs. The DNA for the CDR3 is TGTGCCATCGGACAGGGACATCAGCCCCAGCATTTT. Residues: CAIGQGHQPQHF.